This T cell receptor (beta chain) was recorded in a study of blood T cell repertoires in COVID-19. CDR3 length: 15 residues. Trimming left V 8 bases short and J 2 bases short, with 16 bases between. Germline loops: CDR1 LNHNV, CDR2 YYDKDF (reference sequence). As processed by the authors: Cell counts per sample came from amplifying reference gene primers. The repertoire was sequenced with immunoSEQ multiplex PCR; TCRdb's copy has only in-frame clones and lacks some. D and trimming come from the DNA, and the V and J calls and clone size come from that table. This table holds more than 250,000 clones, more than 85% found once.

This receptor was taken from a man younger than 35 with active or convalescent COVID-19. Sequencing input: peripheral blood. This chain links TRBV15 with TRBJ2-1; weak D call: TRBD1 (6 bases). The CDR3 protein is CATRFQGTTYNEQFF. The CDR3 DNA reads as TGTGCCACCCGTTTTCAGGGGACGACCTACAATGAGCAGTTCTTC.